The T cell receptor beta chain described here comes from a study of shared clonotypes between healthy human individuals. Overall study findings and caveats: Few donors restricted represented genetic and exposure-history diversity. Sequencing depth was a factor that was expected to affect clonotype sharing among donors. In the sorted subsets, rarefaction showed sequencing was incomplete despite large depth.

This clone was recorded once. No antigen is known for it. The V end was cut by 8 bases, the J end by 2 bases, with 22 bases between. The length of the CDR3 is 16 residues. Germline assignment: CDR1 MRHNA and CDR2 SNTAGT. Measured with immunoSEQ multiplex PCR; TCRdb has only the in-frame clones, and not every one. Altogether around 700,000 clones are present, roughly 72% being singletons, with the ten largest covering around 1.8%. The chain recombines TRBV6-4 with TRBJ2-7; no definite D call. This TCR was recovered from a woman in her twenties or thirties in good health. Sequenced: memory CD4+ T cells sorted from blood. Indicated subset: CD45RA-negative fraction. The CDR3 is CASCGPKTPKTYEQYF. CDR3 bases: TGTGCCAGCTGTGGCCCAAAAACGCCAAAAACCTACGAGCAGTACTTC.